What follows describes a single T cell receptor beta chain. Its antigen remains unidentified. Germline V gene sequence: CDR1 DFQATT, CDR2 SNEGSKA (reference sequence). CDR3 length: 13 residues. The ends were cut back, 2 bases at V and 0 bases at J, with 7 bases in the middle. This specimen comes from a study of post-analysis software for immune sequencing data. Study context: Included courses were relapsing-remitting and secondary progressive multiple sclerosis; progressive-relapsing multiple sclerosis was also included.

Carried by the TCR beta cDNA libraries were unique molecular identifiers. Input amounts of about 0.85 to 11 million T cells were used. These gave around 500,000 cDNA molecules, so each molecule approximated one T cell. TCRdb re-derived calls from the PCR reads in MiXCR, one entry per CDR3 protein. The repertoire holds a few hundred thousand distinct CDR3 sequences, with 34% as singletons. Study-level points and caveats: Co-batched samples clustered tightly together by F measure. Among a handful of TRBV segments more frequent in patients than controls were TRBV5-6, TRBV5-1 and TRBV20-1. Multiple sclerosis patients had significantly lower normalized Chao1 diversity than controls.

The source of this sequence is a girl aged 2 to 17 with multiple sclerosis. V is TRBV20-1 and J is TRBJ2-5; D is undetermined. Material for sequencing was blood. In DNA, the CDR3 is TGCAGTGCTAGAAGCGCTTACCAAGAGACCCAGTACTTC. Translated: CSARSAYQETQYF.